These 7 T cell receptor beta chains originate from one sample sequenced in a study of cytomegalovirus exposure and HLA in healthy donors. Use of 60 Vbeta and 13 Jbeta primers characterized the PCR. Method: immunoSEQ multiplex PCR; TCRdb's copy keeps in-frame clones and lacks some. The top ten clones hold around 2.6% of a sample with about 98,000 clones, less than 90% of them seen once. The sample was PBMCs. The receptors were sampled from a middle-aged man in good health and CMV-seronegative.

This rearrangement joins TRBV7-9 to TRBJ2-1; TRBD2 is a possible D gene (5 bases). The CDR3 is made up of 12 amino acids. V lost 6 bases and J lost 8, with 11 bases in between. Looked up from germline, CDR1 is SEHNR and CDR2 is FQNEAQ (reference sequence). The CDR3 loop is CASRIGGYEQFF. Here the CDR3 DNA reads TGTGCCAGCAGAATCGGAGGATATGAGCAGTTCTTC.

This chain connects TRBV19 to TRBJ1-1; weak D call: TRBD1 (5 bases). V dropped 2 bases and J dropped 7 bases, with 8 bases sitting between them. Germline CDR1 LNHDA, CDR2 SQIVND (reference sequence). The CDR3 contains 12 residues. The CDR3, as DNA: TGTGCCAGTAGTATACAAAGGGGTGAAGCTTTCTTT. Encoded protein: CASSIQRGEAFF.

The CDR3 DNA follows: TGTGCCTGGAGTCCCGGACAGGTCCATGGCTACACCTTC. It encodes CAWSPGQVHGYTF. This rearrangement joins TRBV30 to TRBJ1-2; 7 bases map to TRBD1. Germline CDR1 reads GTSNPN; CDR2 reads SVGIG (reference sequence). The V segment lost 2 bases and the J segment 6 bases; nucleotides outside the gene matches: 6. The CDR3 length is 13 residues.

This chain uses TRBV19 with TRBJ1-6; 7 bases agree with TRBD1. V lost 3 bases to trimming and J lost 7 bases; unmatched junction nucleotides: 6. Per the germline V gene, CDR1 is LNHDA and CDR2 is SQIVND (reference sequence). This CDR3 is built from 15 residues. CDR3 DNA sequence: TGTGCCAGTAGTATCTCCGGGACAGTAAATTCACCCCTCCACTTT. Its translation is CASSISGTVNSPLHF.

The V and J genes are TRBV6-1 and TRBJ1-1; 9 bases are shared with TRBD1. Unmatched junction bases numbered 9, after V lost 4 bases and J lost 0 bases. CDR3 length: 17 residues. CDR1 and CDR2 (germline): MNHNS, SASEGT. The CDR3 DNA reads TGTGCCAGCAGTGGGGTCGTGGGACAGGGCATGAACACTGAAGCTTTCTTT. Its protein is CASSGVVGQGMNTEAFF.

The DNA for the CDR3 is TGTGCCAGTAGTCTCGGACTCGTCCCGCATTTT. Translation: CASSLGLVPHF. The chain links TRBV19 to TRBJ1-5; D is unresolved. The V and J ends lost 5 bases and 15 bases respectively, with 14 bases between them. Germline V lookup: CDR1 LNHDA, CDR2 SQIVND (reference sequence). CDR3 length: 11 residues.

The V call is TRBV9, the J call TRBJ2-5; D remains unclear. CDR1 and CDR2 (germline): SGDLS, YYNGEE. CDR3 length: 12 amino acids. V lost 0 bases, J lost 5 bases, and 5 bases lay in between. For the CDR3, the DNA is TGTGCCAGCAGCGTAGTTGAGGAGACCCAGTACTTC. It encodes CASSVVEETQYF.